This T cell receptor beta chain comes out of a study of vaccination and CD4 T cells after COVID-19. V was pared by 2 bases and J by 10 bases, with 5 bases of the junction left unmatched. This CDR3 is built from 12 residues. Germline lookup yields CDR1 SGHRS and CDR2 YFSETQ. Treatment in this sample: roughly nine-day PBMC culture with coronavirus spike peptide pools or control peptides (ViraFEST assay). About this clonotype: Its antigen is undetermined.

The Oncomine TCR Beta short-read assay was what sequenced the DNA obtained from cultured CD4+ T cells. TCRdb fed the PCR reads into MiXCR, producing one record per CDR3 protein. There are 20,000 to 25,000 distinct CDR3 sequences in the sample; around half occur only once, and 9% to 10% lies in the top ten. Sequencing used CD4+ T cells from blood, cultured in vitro. V usage is TRBV5-1 and J usage is TRBJ1-1, with TRBD1 identical over 7 bases. The receptor was isolated from a human donor who had recovered from COVID-19. CDR3 residues: CASSFRQGRAFF. The CDR3 region has the DNA TGCGCCAGCAGCTTCCGACAGGGCCGAGCTTTCTTT.